The clone carrying this TCR beta chain was observed at least ten times. The data derive from a study of T cells after yellow fever vaccination. The CDR3 is 13 residues long. The V end was cut by 3 bases, the J end by 1 base, with 6 bases between. Germline CDR1 and CDR2: SGHTA and FQGTGA. MiXCR was run by TCRdb on the 5' RACE reads, yielding one entry per CDR3 protein. The data contain some 160,000 distinct CDR3 sequences, roughly 9% of them seen just once; the ten biggest clones take up 35% to 40%. The TCR originated in a man in his late teens or twenties who received the YFV17D yellow fever vaccine. Material: CD8+ T cells sorted from PBMCs, obtained 45 days after the yellow fever booster vaccination. The chain is built from TRBV7-3 and TRBJ1-1; no definite D call. CDR3 region: CASSLFQNTEAFF. The CDR3 region has the DNA TGTGCCAGCAGCTTGTTCCAGAACACTGAAGCTTTCTTT. Full variable domain (remainder filled in from reference TRBV7-3 and TRBJ1-1): GAGVSQTPSNKVTEKGKYVELRCDPISGHTALYWYRQSLGQGPEFLIYFQGTGAADDSGLPNDRFFAVRPEGSVSTLKIQRTERGDSAVYLCASSLFQNTEAFFGQGTRLTVV.